The T cell receptor (beta chain) under discussion was sequenced for a study of B cell selection in AIRE deficiency. The sorted conventional CD4 T cells were gated as CD4+CD127+. The method was immunoSEQ multiplex PCR; TCRdb's version includes in-frame clones alone and lacks a portion of them. The sample yields around 24,000 clones, roughly 96% seen once. The sequence derives from a human donor in good health. Sequenced material: CD4+CD127+ conventional T cells sorted from PBMCs.

The CDR3 reads CTSSQGVIWAEPPYEQYF. The CDR3 region has the DNA TGCACCAGCAGCCAAGGGGTTATATGGGCGGAGCCTCCCTACGAGCAGTACTTC. J is TRBJ2-7 and V is TRBV1. TRBV1 is a documented pseudogene. The CDR3 sequence is 18 residues long.